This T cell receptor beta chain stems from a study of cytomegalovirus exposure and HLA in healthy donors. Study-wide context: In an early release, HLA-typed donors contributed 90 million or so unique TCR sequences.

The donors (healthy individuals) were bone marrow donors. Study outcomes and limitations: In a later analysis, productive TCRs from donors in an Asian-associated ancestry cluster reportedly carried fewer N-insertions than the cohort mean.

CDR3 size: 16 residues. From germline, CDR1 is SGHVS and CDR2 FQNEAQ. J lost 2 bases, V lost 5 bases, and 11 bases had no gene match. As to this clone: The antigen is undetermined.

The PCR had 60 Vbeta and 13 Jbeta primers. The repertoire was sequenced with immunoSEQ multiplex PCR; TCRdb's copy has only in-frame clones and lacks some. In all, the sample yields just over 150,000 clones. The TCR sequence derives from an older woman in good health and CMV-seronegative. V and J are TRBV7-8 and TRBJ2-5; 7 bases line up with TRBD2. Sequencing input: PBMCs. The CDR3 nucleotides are TGTGCCAGCAGCCCCCGACTCCAAGCGGGACAAGAGACCCAGTACTTC. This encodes CASSPRLQAGQETQYF.